Below, 11 T cell receptor beta chains from the same sample are listed, as sequenced in a study of identical twins' blood T cells. Via MiXCR, TCRdb re-called the 5' RACE reads, giving one row per CDR3 protein. This sample has 400,000 or so distinct CDR3 sequences; over 25% occur once, and the top ten carry around 5.6%. Sequencing used PBMCs. The origin of the receptors is a woman between 18 and 50 years old in good health.

The table lists this clonotype with a few counts. This chain uses TRBV27 with TRBJ1-1, with D hard to call. V was clipped by 10 bases and J by 0 bases, with 12 bases between them. This CDR3 has 13 residues. Germline V gives CDR1 MNHEY, CDR2 SMNVEV (reference sequence). CDR3 residues: CATRTYMNTEAFF. The CDR3 coding sequence is TGTGCCACCCGGACTTACATGAACACTGAAGCTTTCTTT.

This clonotype appeared many times. The gene calls are TRBV7-8 and TRBJ1-2; D unresolved. V was trimmed by 5 bases and J by 3 bases, leaving 16 bases between them. The CDR3 loop spans 15 amino acids. Per the germline V gene, CDR1 is SGHVS and CDR2 is FQNEAQ. The CDR3 loop reads CASSLKIRADYGYTF. DNA of the CDR3: TGTGCCAGCAGCCTAAAAATCCGGGCCGACTATGGCTACACCTTC.

This chain uses TRBV18 with TRBJ2-1; 9 nucleotides agree with TRBD2. From germline, CDR1 is KGHSH and CDR2 LQKENI. The CDR3 consists of 18 residues. V shed 2 bases, J shed 2 bases, and the junction held 10 bases outside the gene matches. CDR3 bases: TGTGCCAGCTCACCAATGTTCGAAGCGGGAGGCGCCTACAATGAGCAGTTCTTC. Protein sequence: CASSPMFEAGGAYNEQFF.

The rearrangement joins TRBV4-1 to TRBJ2-2; the match to TRBD2 covers 11 bases. J gave up 4 bases and V 8 bases, and 6 bases lay outside the gene matches. This CDR3 spans 15 amino acids. Germline CDR1 MGHRA, CDR2 YSYEKL. The CDR3 loop reads CASDAGTSGTGELFF. The CDR3 DNA reads as TGCGCCAGCGACGCCGGGACTAGCGGCACCGGGGAGCTGTTTTTT.

This chain connects TRBV18 to TRBJ1-2; D gene unclear. V lost 4 bases and J 4 bases, leaving 10 bases between the germline ends. The CDR3 consists of 13 residues. CDR1 and CDR2 (germline): KGHSH, LQKENI. The CDR3 is CASSRDAVYGYTF. For the CDR3, the DNA is TGTGCCAGCTCACGGGATGCAGTCTATGGCTACACCTTC.

This clonotype showed up just a few times. The V and J genes are TRBV20-1 and TRBJ1-1; weak D call: TRBD1 (5 bases). V was clipped by 3 bases and J by 0 bases, with 17 bases between them. CDR3 length: 16 amino acids. In germline, CDR1 is DFQATT, CDR2 SNEGSKA (reference sequence). The CDR3 loop reads CSASGGVLVMNTEAFF. The CDR3 nucleotides are TGCAGTGCTAGCGGAGGGGTTTTGGTGATGAACACTGAAGCTTTCTTT.

The chain is built from TRBV29-1 and TRBJ1-2; D is unclear. V dropped 5 bases and J dropped 8 bases, with 12 bases sitting between them. Germline CDR1 SQVTM, CDR2 ANQGSEA. CDR3 length: 11 residues. CDR3 protein: CSVPSPGGYTF. The CDR3 nucleotides are TGCAGCGTTCCGTCTCCGGGCGGCTACACCTTC.

The chain combines TRBV6-1 with TRBJ2-7, with 7 bases fitting TRBD1. Germline V gene sequence: CDR1 MNHNS, CDR2 SASEGT. V lost 1 base to trimming and J lost 2 bases; unmatched junction nucleotides: 2. This CDR3 contains 14 residues. CDR3 region: CASSEVDRTYEQYF. DNA of the CDR3: TGTGCCAGCAGTGAAGTGGACAGGACCTACGAGCAGTACTTC.

The chain links TRBV20-1 to TRBJ1-4; possibly TRBD1 for D (5 bases). Per the germline V gene, CDR1 is DFQATT and CDR2 is SNEGSKA (reference sequence). Trimming removed 0 bases at V and 3 bases at J, with 11 bases between. The CDR3 length is 15 residues. The CDR3 DNA reads as TGCAGTGCTAGAGAACCGACAGCCCCTAATGAAAAACTGTTTTTT. This translates into CSAREPTAPNEKLFF.

The rearrangement links TRBV12-3 or TRBV12-4 to TRBJ1-1; no definite D call. This CDR3 region has 15 residues. Trimming stripped 3 bases from V and 4 bases from J, with 15 bases between. CDR3 protein: CASSFIWGSTTEAFF. CDR3 nucleotides: TGTGCCAGCAGTTTCATATGGGGTAGTACCACTGAAGCTTTCTTT.

A remark on this clonotype: An end of the junction does not agree with germline; a read error may underlie this. This chain uses TRBV4-3 with TRBJ2-2, with D uncertain. There are 14 residues in the CDR3. Germline V lookup: CDR1 LGHNA, CDR2 YSLEER. CDR3 sequence: CASSQERYTVELFF. The CDR3 coding sequence is TGCGCCAGCAGCCAAGAGCGATACACCGTGGAGCTGTTTTTT.